These T cell receptor beta chains were read from a single sample in a study of beta chain features in type 1 diabetes. Using immunoSEQ multiplex PCR, the repertoire was profiled, and TCRdb retains in-frame clones only, with some absent. The sample shows about 140,000 clones, approximately 9.8% of them seen only once. Sequenced input: central memory CD4+ T cells from blood. These receptors were obtained from a woman between 35 and 50 years old in good health. Each CDR3 is given with its conserved first and last residue. The D gene is left open where the match is weak. The size of a clone is reported for some rows only, either as once, few or many, or as a class for expanded clones.

v_gene: TRBV5-4
d_gene: TRBD2
j_gene: TRBJ2-3
abundance: few
CDR3aa: CASSQWGTRGDTQYF
CDR3nt: TGTGCCAGCAGCCAATGGGGGACTAGAGGGGATACGCAGTATTTT

v_gene: TRBV6-1
d_gene: -
j_gene: TRBJ1-4
abundance: -
CDR3aa: CASRESGSSNEKLFF
CDR3nt: TGTGCCAGCAGAGAAAGCGGGTCATCTAATGAAAAACTGTTTTTT

v_gene: TRBV7-2
d_gene: TRBD2
j_gene: TRBJ2-5
abundance: -
CDR3aa: CASSLVGLAGQETQYF
CDR3nt: TGTGCCAGCAGCTTAGTAGGGCTAGCGGGCCAAGAGACCCAGTACTTC

v_gene: TRBV5-1
d_gene: -
j_gene: TRBJ2-1
abundance: few
CDR3aa: CASSLASYNEQFF
CDR3nt: TGCGCCAGCAGCTTGGCGTCCTACAATGAGCAGTTCTTC

v_gene: TRBV7-2
d_gene: TRBD2
j_gene: TRBJ2-1
abundance: few
CDR3aa: CASGGGGGAYNEQFF
CDR3nt: TGTGCCAGCGGCGGAGGCGGGGGGGCCTACAATGAGCAGTTCTTC

v_gene: TRBV21-1
d_gene: -
j_gene: TRBJ2-1
abundance: few
CDR3aa: CASLSSGGSYNEQFF
CDR3nt: TGTGCCAGCTTGAGTAGCGGGGGCTCCTACAATGAGCAGTTCTTC

v_gene: TRBV27
d_gene: -
j_gene: TRBJ1-1
abundance: few
CDR3aa: CASSRTDLNTEAFF
CDR3nt: TGTGCCAGCAGCAGGACAGATTTGAACACTGAAGCTTTCTTT

v_gene: TRBV7-7
d_gene: -
j_gene: TRBJ2-5
abundance: few
CDR3aa: CASSSKLEGRPQETQYF
CDR3nt: TGTGCTAGCAGCTCGAAACTCGAGGGCCGCCCCCAAGAGACCCAGTACTTC

v_gene: TRBV10-3
d_gene: -
j_gene: TRBJ1-1
abundance: -
CDR3aa: CAIKDSNSNTEAFF
CDR3nt: TGTGCCATCAAGGACAGCAACTCGAACACTGAAGCTTTCTTT

v_gene: TRBV19
d_gene: -
j_gene: TRBJ2-5
abundance: -
CDR3aa: CASSPSGVAETQYF
CDR3nt: TGTGCCAGTAGTCCCTCGGGAGTAGCAGAGACCCAGTACTTC

v_gene: TRBV6-5
d_gene: -
j_gene: TRBJ2-7
abundance: few
CDR3aa: CASRASSYEQYF
CDR3nt: TGTGCCAGCAGAGCTAGCTCCTACGAGCAGTACTTC

v_gene: TRBV19
d_gene: -
j_gene: TRBJ1-5
abundance: -
CDR3aa: CASTLMGSGQPQHF
CDR3nt: TGTGCCAGTACTCTCATGGGGAGCGGGCAGCCCCAGCATTTT

v_gene: TRBV2
d_gene: -
j_gene: TRBJ2-5
abundance: -
CDR3aa: CASSRWTTQETQYF
CDR3nt: TGTGCCAGCAGCCGATGGACAACTCAAGAGACCCAGTACTTC

v_gene: TRBV29-1
d_gene: -
j_gene: TRBJ1-2
abundance: many
CDR3aa: CSVGRQGEDGYTF
CDR3nt: TGCAGCGTTGGTCGCCAGGGTGAAGATGGCTACACCTTC

v_gene: TRBV18
d_gene: -
j_gene: TRBJ1-1
abundance: few
CDR3aa: CASSPRQNTEAFF
CDR3nt: TGTGCCAGCTCACCACGGCAGAACACTGAAGCTTTCTTT

v_gene: TRBV7-8
d_gene: -
j_gene: TRBJ2-5
abundance: -
CDR3aa: CASSLGFQGTETQYF
CDR3nt: TGTGCCAGCAGCTTAGGGTTTCAGGGTACAGAGACCCAGTACTTC

v_gene: TRBV4-1
d_gene: TRBD2
j_gene: TRBJ2-7
abundance: -
CDR3aa: CASSQAGASGGTYEQYF
CDR3nt: TGCGCCAGCAGCCAAGCGGGGGCCAGCGGGGGCACCTACGAGCAGTACTTC

v_gene: TRBV27
d_gene: -
j_gene: TRBJ1-2
abundance: -
CDR3aa: CASSSQGYGYTF
CDR3nt: TGTGCCAGCAGTTCACAGGGCTATGGCTACACCTTC

v_gene: TRBV6-6
d_gene: -
j_gene: TRBJ2-7
abundance: -
CDR3aa: CASSYRQGHSYEQYF
CDR3nt: TGTGCCAGCAGTTACCGGCAGGGCCATTCCTACGAGCAGTACTTC

v_gene: TRBV19
d_gene: TRBD1
j_gene: TRBJ2-3
abundance: few
CDR3aa: CASLRDRHADTQYF
CDR3nt: TGTGCCAGTCTACGGGACAGGCACGCAGATACGCAGTATTTT